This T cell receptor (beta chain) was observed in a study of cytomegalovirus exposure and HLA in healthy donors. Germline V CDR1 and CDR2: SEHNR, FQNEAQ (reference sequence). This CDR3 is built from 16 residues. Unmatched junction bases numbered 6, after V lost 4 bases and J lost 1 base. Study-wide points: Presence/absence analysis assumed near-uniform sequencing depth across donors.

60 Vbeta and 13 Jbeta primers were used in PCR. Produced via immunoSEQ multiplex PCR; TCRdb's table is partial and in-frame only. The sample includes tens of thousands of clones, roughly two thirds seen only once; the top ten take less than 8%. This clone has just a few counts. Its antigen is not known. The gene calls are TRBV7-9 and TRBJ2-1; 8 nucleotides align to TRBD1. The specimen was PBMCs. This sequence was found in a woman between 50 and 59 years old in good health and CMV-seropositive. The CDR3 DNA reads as TGTGCCAGCAGCTCTCCGACAGGGGAATCCTACAATGAGCAGTTCTTC. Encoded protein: CASSSPTGESYNEQFF.